The T cell receptor (beta chain) under discussion was sequenced for a study of shared clonotypes between healthy human individuals. At the level of the study: Each donor's CD8 memory used one plate, CD8 naive two, each CD4 subset three.

Germline CDR1 is MRHNA and CDR2 is SNTAGT. CDR3 size: 14 residues. The V segment lost 4 bases and the J segment 9 bases; nucleotides outside the gene matches: 7. Concerning this clone itself: No antigen is known for it.

Replicate PCRs from sorted subsets contained 200 ng DNA, which is around 30,000 T cell genomes. The table came from immunoSEQ multiplex PCR; TCRdb's copy has only in-frame clones and leaves some out. Altogether a few million clones are present, over 85% being singletons, with the ten largest covering about 0.41%. General study points: Generation probability values for non-shared clonotypes were lower than those for clonotypes shared by all four donors. Depth was large, yet rarefaction showed that sorted-subset sequencing was incomplete.

The sequence derives from a man aged 18 to 29 in good health. Some clones in this sample may be carry-over from other donors' samples. The chain employs TRBV6-4 and TRBJ2-1; 9 bases align to TRBD2. The sequencing sample was made of naive CD4+ T cells from PBMCs. Subset given: CD45RA+ positively selected. The CDR3 reads CASSVAGGLIEQFF. The DNA for the CDR3 is TGTGCCAGCAGTGTGGCGGGAGGGCTCATTGAGCAGTTCTTC.